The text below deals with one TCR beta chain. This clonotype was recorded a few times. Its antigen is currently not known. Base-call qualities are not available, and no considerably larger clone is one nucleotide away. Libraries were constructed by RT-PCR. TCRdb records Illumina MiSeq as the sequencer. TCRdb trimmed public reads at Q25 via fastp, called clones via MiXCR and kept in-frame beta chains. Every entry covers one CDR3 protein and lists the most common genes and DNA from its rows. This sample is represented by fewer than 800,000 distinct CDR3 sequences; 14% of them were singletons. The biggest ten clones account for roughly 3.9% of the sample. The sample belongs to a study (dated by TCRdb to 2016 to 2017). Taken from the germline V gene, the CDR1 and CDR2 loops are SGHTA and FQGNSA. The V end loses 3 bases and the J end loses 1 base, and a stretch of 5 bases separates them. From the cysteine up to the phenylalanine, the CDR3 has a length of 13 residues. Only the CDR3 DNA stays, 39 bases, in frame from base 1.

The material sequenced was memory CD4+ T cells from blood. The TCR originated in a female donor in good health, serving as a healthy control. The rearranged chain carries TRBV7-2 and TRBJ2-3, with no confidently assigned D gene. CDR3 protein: CASSLYRTDTQYF. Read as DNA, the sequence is TGTGCCAGCAGCTTGTATCGCACAGATACGCAGTATTTT.